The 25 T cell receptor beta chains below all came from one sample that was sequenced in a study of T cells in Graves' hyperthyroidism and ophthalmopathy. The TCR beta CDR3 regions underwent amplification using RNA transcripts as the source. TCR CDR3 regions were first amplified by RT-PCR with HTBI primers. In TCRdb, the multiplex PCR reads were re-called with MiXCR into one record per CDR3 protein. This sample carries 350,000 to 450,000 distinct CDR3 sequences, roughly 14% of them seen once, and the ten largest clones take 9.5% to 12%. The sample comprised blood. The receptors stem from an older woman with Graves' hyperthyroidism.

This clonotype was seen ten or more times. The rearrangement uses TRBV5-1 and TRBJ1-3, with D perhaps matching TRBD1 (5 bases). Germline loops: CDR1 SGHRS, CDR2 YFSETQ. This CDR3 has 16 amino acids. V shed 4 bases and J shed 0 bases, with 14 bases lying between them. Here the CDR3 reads CASSLTGESSGNTIYF. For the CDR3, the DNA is TGCGCCAGCAGCCTAACGGGGGAAAGCTCTGGAAACACCATATATTTT.

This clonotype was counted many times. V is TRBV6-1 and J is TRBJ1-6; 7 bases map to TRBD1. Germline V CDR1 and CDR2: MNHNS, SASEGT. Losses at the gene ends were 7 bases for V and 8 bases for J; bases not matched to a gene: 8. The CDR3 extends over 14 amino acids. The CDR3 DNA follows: TGTGCCAGCAAAGACAGGGCCGCTCATTCACCCCTCCACTTT. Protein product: CASKDRAAHSPLHF.

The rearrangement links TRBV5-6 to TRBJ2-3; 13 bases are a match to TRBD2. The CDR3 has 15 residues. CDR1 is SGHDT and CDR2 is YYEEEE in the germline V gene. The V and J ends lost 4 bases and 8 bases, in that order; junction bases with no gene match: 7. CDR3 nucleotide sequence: TGTGCCAGCAGCCCCGGGACTAGCGGGGTTGTTACGCAGTATTTT. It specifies CASSPGTSGVVTQYF.

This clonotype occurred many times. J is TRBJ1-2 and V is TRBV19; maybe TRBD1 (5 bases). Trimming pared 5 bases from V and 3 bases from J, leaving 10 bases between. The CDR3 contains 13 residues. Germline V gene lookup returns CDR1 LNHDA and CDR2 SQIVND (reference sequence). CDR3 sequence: CASSQGEYYGYTF. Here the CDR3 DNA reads TGTGCCAGTAGTCAAGGGGAGTACTATGGCTACACCTTC.

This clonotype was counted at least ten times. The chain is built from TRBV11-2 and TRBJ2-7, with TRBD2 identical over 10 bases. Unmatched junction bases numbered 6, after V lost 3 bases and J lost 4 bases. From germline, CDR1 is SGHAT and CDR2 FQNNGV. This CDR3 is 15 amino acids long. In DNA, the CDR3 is TGTGCCAGCAGCTTTGCTAGCGGGAGTTTTTACGAGCAGTACTTC. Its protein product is CASSFASGSFYEQYF.

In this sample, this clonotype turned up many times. The CDR3 sequence: CASSLRTSGQYEQYF. Written as DNA, the CDR3 is TGTGCCAGCAGTCTCCGGACTAGCGGGCAGTACGAGCAGTACTTC. V is TRBV12-3 or TRBV12-4 and J is TRBJ2-7, with TRBD2 matching 11 bases. The CDR3 consists of 15 residues. Unmatched junction bases numbered 7, after V lost 5 bases and J lost 4 bases.

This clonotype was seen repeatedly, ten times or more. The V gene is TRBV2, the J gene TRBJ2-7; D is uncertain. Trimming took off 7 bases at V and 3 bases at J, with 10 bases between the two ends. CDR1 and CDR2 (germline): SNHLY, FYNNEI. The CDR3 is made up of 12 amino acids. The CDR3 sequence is CASNGTNYEQYF. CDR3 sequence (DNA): TGTGCCAGCAACGGTACCAACTACGAGCAGTACTTC.

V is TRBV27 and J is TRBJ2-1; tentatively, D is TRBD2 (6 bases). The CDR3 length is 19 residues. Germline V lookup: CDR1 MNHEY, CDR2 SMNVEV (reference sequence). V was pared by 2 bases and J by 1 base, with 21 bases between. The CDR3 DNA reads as TGTGCCAGCAGTTTAAGGGCCCAGGAGCGGGTTACTTCCTACAATGAGCAGTTCTTC. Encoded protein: CASSLRAQERVTSYNEQFF.

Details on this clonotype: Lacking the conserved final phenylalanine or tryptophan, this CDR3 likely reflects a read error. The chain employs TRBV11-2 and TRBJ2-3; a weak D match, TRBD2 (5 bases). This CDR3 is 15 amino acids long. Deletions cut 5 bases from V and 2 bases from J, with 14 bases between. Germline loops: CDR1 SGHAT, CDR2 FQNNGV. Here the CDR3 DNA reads TGTGCCAGCAGCCTCCCAACGGGGTCCACAGATACGCAGTATCTT. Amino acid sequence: CASSLPTGSTDTQYL.

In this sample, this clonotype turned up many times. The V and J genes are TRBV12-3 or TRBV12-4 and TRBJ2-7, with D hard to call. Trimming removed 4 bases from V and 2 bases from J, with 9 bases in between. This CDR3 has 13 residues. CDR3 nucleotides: TGTGCCAGCAGTTCCCCCCAGGCCTACGAGCAGTACTTC. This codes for CASSSPQAYEQYF.

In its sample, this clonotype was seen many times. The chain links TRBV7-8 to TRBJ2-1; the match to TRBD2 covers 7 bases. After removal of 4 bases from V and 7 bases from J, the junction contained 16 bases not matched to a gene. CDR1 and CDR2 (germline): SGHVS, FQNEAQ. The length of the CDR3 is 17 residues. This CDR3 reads CASSSRWGGSRENEQFF. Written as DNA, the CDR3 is TGTGCCAGCAGCTCCCGGTGGGGCGGGAGTAGAGAAAATGAGCAGTTCTTC.

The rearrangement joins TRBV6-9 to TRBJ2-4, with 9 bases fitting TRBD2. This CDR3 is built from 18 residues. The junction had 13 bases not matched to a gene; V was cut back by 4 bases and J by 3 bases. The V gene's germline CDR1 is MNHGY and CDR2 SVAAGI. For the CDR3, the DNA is TGTGCCAGCAGTTGTATGGCGGGAGGGTCGGGGAGCAAAAACATTCAGTACTTC. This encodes CASSCMAGGSGSKNIQYF.

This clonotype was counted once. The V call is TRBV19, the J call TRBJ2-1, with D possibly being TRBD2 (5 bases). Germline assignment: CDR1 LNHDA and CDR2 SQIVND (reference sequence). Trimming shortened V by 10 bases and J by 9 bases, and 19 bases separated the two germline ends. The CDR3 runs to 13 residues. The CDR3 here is CATAVIGVAEQFF. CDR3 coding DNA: TGTGCCACAGCGGTAATTGGTGTCGCTGAGCAGTTCTTC.

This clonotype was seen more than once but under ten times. CDR3 region: CAISEGAGNYGYTF. CDR3 DNA sequence: TGTGCCATCAGTGAAGGGGCAGGGAACTATGGCTACACCTTC. The chain recombines TRBV10-3 with TRBJ1-2, with D tentatively TRBD1 (5 bases). The CDR3 loop spans 14 amino acids. V lost 3 bases, J lost 2 bases, and 10 bases lay in between. Germline CDR1 is ENHRY and CDR2 is SYGVKD.

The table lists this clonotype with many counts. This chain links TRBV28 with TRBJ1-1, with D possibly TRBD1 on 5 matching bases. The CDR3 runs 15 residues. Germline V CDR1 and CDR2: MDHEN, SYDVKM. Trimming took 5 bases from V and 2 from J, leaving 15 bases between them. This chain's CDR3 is CASSPQVADNTEAFF. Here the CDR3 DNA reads TGTGCCAGCAGTCCACAGGTGGCAGACAACACTGAAGCTTTCTTT. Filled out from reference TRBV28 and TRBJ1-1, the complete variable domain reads DVKVTQSSRYLVKRTGEKVFLECVQDMDHENMFWYRQDPGLGLRLIYFSYDVKMKEKGDIPEGYSVSREKKERFSLILESASTNQTSMYLCASSPQVADNTEAFFGQGTRLTVV.

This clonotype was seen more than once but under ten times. The CDR3 loop reads CASREGSGEQFF. The CDR3 DNA reads TGTGCTAGCCGCGAAGGGTCCGGTGAGCAGTTCTTC. The chain links TRBV12-5 to TRBJ2-1, with D hard to call. The V and J ends lost 9 bases and 9 bases respectively, with 15 bases between them. CDR3 length: 12 residues. Germline values: CDR1 LGHNT, CDR2 FRNRAP.

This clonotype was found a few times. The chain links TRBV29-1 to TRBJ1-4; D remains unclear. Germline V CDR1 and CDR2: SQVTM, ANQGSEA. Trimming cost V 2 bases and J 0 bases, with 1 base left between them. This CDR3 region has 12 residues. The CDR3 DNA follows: TGCAGCGTTGAATCAACTAATGAAAAACTGTTTTTT. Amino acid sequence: CSVESTNEKLFF.

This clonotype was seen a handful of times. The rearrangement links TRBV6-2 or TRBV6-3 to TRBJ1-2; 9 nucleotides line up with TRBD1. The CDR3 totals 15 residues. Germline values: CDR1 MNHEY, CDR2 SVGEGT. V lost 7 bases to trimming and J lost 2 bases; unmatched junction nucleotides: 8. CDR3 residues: CASNNGQGKNYGYTF. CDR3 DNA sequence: TGTGCCAGCAATAACGGACAGGGGAAAAACTATGGCTACACCTTC.

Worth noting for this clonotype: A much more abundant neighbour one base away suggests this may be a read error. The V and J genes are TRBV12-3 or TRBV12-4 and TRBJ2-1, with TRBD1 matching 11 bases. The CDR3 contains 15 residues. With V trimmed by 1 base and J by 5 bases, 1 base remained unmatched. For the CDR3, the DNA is TGTGCCAGCAGTTTAGGGACAGGGGGCCACAATGAGCAGTTCTTC. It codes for CASSLGTGGHNEQFF.

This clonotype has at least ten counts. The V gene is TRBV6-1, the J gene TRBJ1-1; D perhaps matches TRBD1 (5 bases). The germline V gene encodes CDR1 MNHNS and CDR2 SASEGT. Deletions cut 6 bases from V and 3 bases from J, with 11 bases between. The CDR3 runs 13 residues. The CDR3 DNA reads TGTGCCAGCAGGAGGGGAAGCTACACTGAAGCTTTCTTT. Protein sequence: CASRRGSYTEAFF.

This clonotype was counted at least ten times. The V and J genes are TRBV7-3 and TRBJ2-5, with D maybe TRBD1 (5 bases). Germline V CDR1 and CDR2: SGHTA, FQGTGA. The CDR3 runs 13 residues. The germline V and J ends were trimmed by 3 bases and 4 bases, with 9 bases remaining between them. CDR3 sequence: CASSFRGTETQYF. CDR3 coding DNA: TGTGCCAGCAGCTTTAGGGGTACAGAGACCCAGTACTTC.

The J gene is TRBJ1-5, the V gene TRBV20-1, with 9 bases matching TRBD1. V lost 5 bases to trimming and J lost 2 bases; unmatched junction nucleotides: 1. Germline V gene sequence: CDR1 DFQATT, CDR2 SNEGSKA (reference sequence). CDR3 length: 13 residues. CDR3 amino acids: CSADRGGNQPQHF. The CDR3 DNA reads TGCAGTGCTGACAGGGGGGGCAATCAGCCCCAGCATTTT.

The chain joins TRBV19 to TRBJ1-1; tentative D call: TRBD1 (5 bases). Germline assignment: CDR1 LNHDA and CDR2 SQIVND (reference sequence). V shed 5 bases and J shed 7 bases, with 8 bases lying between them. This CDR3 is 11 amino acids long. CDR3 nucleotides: TGTGCCAGTAGTCGGCAGGGTGAAGCTTTCTTT. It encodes CASSRQGEAFF.

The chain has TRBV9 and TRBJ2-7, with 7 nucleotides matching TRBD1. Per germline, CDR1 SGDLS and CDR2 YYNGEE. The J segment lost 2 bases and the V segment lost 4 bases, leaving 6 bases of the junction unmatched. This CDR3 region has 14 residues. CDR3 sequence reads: CASSPTGTPYEQYF. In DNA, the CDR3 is TGTGCCAGCAGCCCGACAGGGACACCCTACGAGCAGTACTTC.

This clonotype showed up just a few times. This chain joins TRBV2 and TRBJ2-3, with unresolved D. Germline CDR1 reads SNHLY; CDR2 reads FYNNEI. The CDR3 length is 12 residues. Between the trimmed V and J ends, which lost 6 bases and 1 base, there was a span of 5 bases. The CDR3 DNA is TGTGCCAGCAGCTGGGGCACAGATACGCAGTATTTT. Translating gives CASSWGTDTQYF. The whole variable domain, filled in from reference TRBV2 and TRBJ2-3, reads EPEVTQTPSHQVTQMGQEVILRCVPISNHLYFYWYRQILGQKVEFLVSFYNNEISEKSEIFDDQFSVERPDGSNFTLKIRSTKLEDSAMYFCASSWGTDTQYFGPGTRLTVL.